This T cell receptor (beta chain) was observed in a study of shared clonotypes between healthy human individuals. Those who donated, Caucasian adults without exception, all lived in Nashville, Tennessee. Using about 190 ng DNA, 32,000 or so T cell genomes, the sorted-subset replicate PCRs were run. How the authors handled the data: ImmunoSEQ gave junction-only sequences without quality scores, so filtering differed. Libraries were prepared by immunoSEQ multiplex PCR; TCRdb keeps only in-frame clonotypes and omits some of them. The V and J calls and clone size are taken from that table; D and trimming were inferred from the DNA. The sample lists 170,000 or so clones; 66% were seen once. Sequencing input: memory CD4+ T cells sorted from blood. The subset here: CD45RA-negative fraction. The origin of this receptor is a young man in good health.

The DNA of the CDR3 is TGTGCCAGCAGCTTAAGTCACCAAGAGACCCAGTACTTC. Its translation: CASSLSHQETQYF. J is TRBJ2-5 and V is TRBV11-3, with unresolved D. Germline lookup yields CDR1 SGHNT and CDR2 YENEEA. The CDR3 loop spans 13 amino acids. Deletions cut 2 bases from V and 0 bases from J, with 4 bases between. Variable domain in full (rest from reference TRBV11-3 and TRBJ2-5): EAGVVQSPRYKIIEKKQPVAFWCNPISGHNTLYWYLQNLGQGPELLIRYENEEAVDDSQLPKDRFSAERLKGVDSTLKIQPAELGDSAVYLCASSLSHQETQYFGPGTRLLVL.